The 6 T cell receptor beta chains below come from one sample, sequenced in a study of cytomegalovirus exposure and HLA in healthy donors listed by TCRdb under 2017. Library preparation was by the immunoSEQ multiplex PCR assay. Entries here come from immuneACCESS through TCRdb and include only in-frame sequences with V and J called. Some clones fail to appear in such tables; in the studies checked, an unresolved V gene covers under half of the shortfall, and the cause of the remainder is unknown. The sample records roughly 80,000 clones, approximately 90% of which are singletons. Roughly 2.1% of the sample is held by the ten biggest clonotypes. Sequences were obtained from PBMCs. These receptors all stem from a man aged 25 to 40 in good health and CMV-seronegative.

This chain uses TRBV5-1 with TRBJ2-1, with a tentative D call TRBD1 (6 bases). The CDR3 length is 12 residues. V lost 5 bases and J 8 bases, leaving 11 bases between the germline ends. Germline V gene data show CDR1 as SGHRS and CDR2 as YFSETQ. The CDR3 sequence is CASRLRTDEQFF. The CDR3 DNA sequence: TGCGCCAGCAGACTTCGGACAGATGAGCAGTTCTTC.

This chain connects TRBV5-4 to TRBJ1-5; perhaps TRBD1 as D (5 bases). The V and J ends lost 2 bases and 2 bases respectively, with 11 bases between them. From germline, CDR1 is SGHNT and CDR2 YYREEE (reference sequence). The CDR3 has 15 amino acids. The CDR3 region has the DNA TGTGCCAGCAGCTTTGGGGGGGGTGGCAATCAGCCCCAGCATTTT. This codes for CASSFGGGGNQPQHF. The full variable domain, its missing parts supplied by reference TRBV5-4 and TRBJ1-5, is ETGVTQSPTHLIKTRGQQVTLRCSSQSGHNTVSWYQQALGQGPQFIFQYYREEENGRGNFPPRFSGLQFPNYSSELNVNALELDDSALYLCASSFGGGGNQPQHFGDGTRLSIL.

The chain recombines TRBV5-5 with TRBJ1-2; TRBD1 is a possible D gene (6 bases). Germline V gene data show CDR1 as SGHKS and CDR2 as YYEKEE (reference sequence). The CDR3 runs to 11 residues. V lost 9 bases and J 8 bases, leaving 14 bases between the germline ends. The CDR3 bases are TGTGCCATCCCGGAGGGGGGGGGCTACACCTTC. Amino acid sequence: CAIPEGGGYTF.

The chain recombines TRBV5-1 with TRBJ2-3; D uncertain. The CDR3 runs 15 residues. V lost 2 bases, J lost 0 bases, and 10 bases lay in between. The germline CDR1 and CDR2 sequences are SGHRS and YFSETQ. The CDR3 reads CASSFSTVSTDTQYF. The CDR3 coding sequence is TGCGCCAGCAGCTTCTCCACGGTGAGCACAGATACGCAGTATTTT.

The chain is built from TRBV6-1 and TRBJ1-2, with D perhaps TRBD1 (6 bases). This CDR3 is built from 13 residues. Trimming pared 4 bases from V and 6 bases from J, leaving 12 bases between. Looked up from germline, CDR1 is MNHNS and CDR2 is SASEGT. The CDR3 region is CASSAGVGNGYTF. DNA of the CDR3: TGTGCCAGCAGTGCAGGGGTAGGGAATGGCTACACCTTC.

The chain is built from TRBV6-5 and TRBJ1-5, with 8 positions matching TRBD1. The CDR3 has 15 residues. V gave up 4 bases and J gave up 5 bases; unmatched junction bases: 7. Germline assignment: CDR1 MNHEY and CDR2 SVGAGI. The CDR3 DNA follows: TGTGCCAGCAGTTCGTCCGGGACAGGACATCAGCCCCAGCATTTT. Translating gives CASSSSGTGHQPQHF.